One sample yielded the 25 T cell receptor beta chains listed below, sequenced in a study of T cell repertoires in cytomegalovirus infection. For these receptors, no antigen is known. TCRdb re-called the reads with MiXCR, one entry per CDR3 protein. The sample gives approximately 220,000 distinct CDR3 sequences, around two fifths of which show up once; roughly three fifths is in the top ten. Sequenced material: CD8+ T cells from cultured PBMCs, taken from culture after CMV antigen stimulation. The origin of the receptors is a human donor in good health (CMV status not recorded). Some clones in this sample may be carry-over from other donors' samples.

This clonotype was recorded only once. Since a much larger clone is just one base distant, this may be a read error. V usage is TRBV27 and J usage is TRBJ2-7; no definite D call. From germline, CDR1 is MNHEY and CDR2 SMNVEV (reference sequence). The CDR3 length is 11 residues. CDR3 in DNA: TGTGCCAGCAGTTTTAACTACGAGAAGTACTTC. This encodes CASSFNYEKYF.

This clonotype has just a few counts. This rearrangement joins TRBV7-6 to TRBJ1-5; no clear D gene. The germline gives CDR1 SGHVS, CDR2 FNYEAQ. The length of the CDR3 is 15 residues. Trimming took 5 bases from V and 3 from J, leaving 14 bases between them. CDR3 DNA: TGTGCCAGCAGCGAGGAGAGGGTTTTCAATCAGCCCCAGCATTTT. Amino acid sequence: CASSEERVFNQPQHF.

This clonotype was picked up a small number of times. The V and J genes are TRBV10-3 and TRBJ1-4, with D maybe TRBD1 (6 bases). V lost 0 bases and J 8 bases, leaving 16 bases between the germline ends. CDR3 length: 16 amino acids. The germline CDR1 and CDR2 sequences are ENHRY and SYGVKD. Here the CDR3 reads CAISESGADLREKLFF. The CDR3 nucleotides read TGTGCCATCAGTGAGTCGGGGGCCGACCTGAGGGAAAAACTGTTTTTT.

The gene calls are TRBV20-1 and TRBJ2-7; perhaps TRBD2 as D (5 bases). CDR3 length equals 15 residues. Germline V gene data show CDR1 as DFQATT and CDR2 as SNEGSKA (reference sequence). The V end lost 0 bases, the J end lost 2 bases, and 14 bases lay between the germline ends. This CDR3 is CSAREDFPDPYEQYF. In nucleotides, the CDR3 is TGCAGTGCTAGAGAGGACTTCCCCGACCCCTACGAGCAGTACTTC.

This clonotype was seen a few times. The rearrangement links TRBV6-6 to TRBJ1-4; TRBD1 might be the D (6 bases). V lost 4 bases to trimming and J lost 6 bases, with 15 bases between them. This CDR3 is built from 15 residues. Germline CDR1 reads MNHNY; CDR2 reads SVGAGI (reference sequence). This CDR3 is CASSWEGGIYEKLFF. DNA of the CDR3: TGTGCCAGCAGTTGGGAGGGGGGCATATATGAAAAACTGTTTTTT.

V gene TRBV6-1 combines with J gene TRBJ2-3, with 9 bases fitting TRBD2. The J segment lost 4 bases and the V segment lost 1 base, leaving 6 bases of the junction unmatched. Germline CDR1 reads MNHNS; CDR2 reads SASEGT. This CDR3 is built from 16 residues. The CDR3 is CASSEGSGRRADTQYF. The CDR3 nucleotides are TGTGCCAGCAGTGAAGGGAGCGGGAGGAGGGCAGATACGCAGTATTTT.

This clonotype showed up just a few times. This rearrangement joins TRBV7-9 to TRBJ2-7; TRBD1 matches at 7 bases. Unmatched junction bases numbered 7, after V lost 6 bases and J lost 5 bases. The germline V gene has CDR1 SEHNR and CDR2 FQNEAQ (reference sequence). This CDR3 spans 13 amino acids. CDR3 protein: CASRAGTVDEQYF. CDR3 DNA sequence: TGTGCCAGCAGGGCCGGGACAGTCGACGAGCAGTACTTC.

The chain couples TRBV25-1 to TRBJ2-7, with D tentatively TRBD2 (6 bases). CDR3 length equals 15 residues. The germline V gene encodes CDR1 MGHDK and CDR2 SYGVNS. Trimming cost V 2 bases and J 3 bases, with 14 bases left between them. The DNA for the CDR3 is TGTGCCAGCAGTGAACCGGAGGGACTGATCTACGAGCAGTACTTC. Translating it yields CASSEPEGLIYEQYF.

Note on this clonotype: At one of its ends the junction is not consistent with the germline gene, which may arise from a read error. This chain links TRBV7-9 with TRBJ2-7, with D tentatively TRBD1 (5 bases). This CDR3 has 16 residues. Germline V gene sequence: CDR1 SEHNR, CDR2 FQNEAQ (reference sequence). CDR3 residues: CASRLGVGHQGYEPYF. CDR3 DNA sequence: TGTGCCAGCAGATTAGGGGTGGGTCATCAAGGCTACGAGCCGTACTTC.

This clonotype was seen more than once but under ten times. This chain joins TRBV6-6 and TRBJ1-5; TRBD1 is a possible D gene (6 bases). Germline V gene sequence: CDR1 MNHNY, CDR2 SVGAGI (reference sequence). With 7 bases removed from V and 0 bases from J, the gap between germline ends came to 22 bases. The CDR3 totals 18 residues. This CDR3 is CASNKQGVKAFSNQPQHF. The CDR3 DNA sequence: TGTGCCAGCAACAAACAGGGTGTTAAGGCATTTAGCAATCAGCCCCAGCATTTT.

About this clonotype itself: The junction differs from germline at one of its ends, possibly a read error. The chain uses TRBV12-3 or TRBV12-4 and TRBJ1-2; D gene uncertain. This CDR3 is 14 amino acids long. In DNA, the CDR3 is TGTGCCAGCACTACACGTTCCGCTAACTATAGCTACACCTTC. Its protein is CASTTRSANYSYTF.

This rearrangement joins TRBV28 to TRBJ1-1; D is possibly TRBD1 (5 bases). This CDR3 has 15 amino acids. The V gene lost 4 bases and the J gene lost 8 bases, with 20 bases spanning the gap. CDR1 and CDR2 (germline): MDHEN, SYDVKM. The CDR3 coding sequence is TGTGCCAGCAGTTCTAAACGGGGGACTATCAGGGAAGCTTTCTTT. Its protein is CASSSKRGTIREAFF.

The chain combines TRBV11-2 with TRBJ2-5, with D hard to call. CDR3 size: 13 residues. Trimming took off 6 bases at V and 2 bases at J, with 10 bases between the two ends. Germline assignment: CDR1 SGHAT and CDR2 FQNNGV. Here the CDR3 DNA reads TGTGCCAGCAGGGCCTCGGTTCAAGAGACCCAGTACTTC. This codes for CASRASVQETQYF.

CDR3 nucleotide sequence: TGTGCCAGCAGTTCCCGGGAAGGGGGCAGGGTAAGAGGAAACACTGAAGCTTTCTTT. It codes for CASSSREGGRVRGNTEAFF. The chain carries TRBV27 and TRBJ1-1, with 7 bases fitting TRBD1. With 4 bases clipped from V and 2 bases from J, the junction kept 19 bases outside the gene matches. The length of the CDR3 is 19 residues. Germline V gene sequence: CDR1 MNHEY, CDR2 SMNVEV (reference sequence).

This clonotype was recorded many times. The chain carries TRBV6-1 and TRBJ1-1; no definite D call. The ends were cut back, 3 bases at V and 1 base at J, with 9 bases in the middle. The CDR3 spans 14 residues. From germline, CDR1 is MNHNS and CDR2 SASEGT. CDR3 coding DNA: TGTGCCAGCAGTGACACCAGGAGGAACACTGAAGCTTTCTTT. Protein product: CASSDTRRNTEAFF.

This clonotype was seen a handful of times. A junction end diverges from the germline sequence, so it may reflect a read error. This chain joins TRBV12-3 or TRBV12-4 and TRBJ1-1; the D gene is possibly TRBD1 (5 bases). There are 13 residues in the CDR3. This CDR3 is CASSFGGRFGTFF. The DNA for the CDR3 is TGTGCCAGTAGTTTTGGGGGAAGATTCGGAACTTTCTTT.

The chain carries TRBV4-3 and TRBJ2-3; D is ambiguous. The V end was cut by 0 bases, the J end by 4 bases, with 17 bases between. From germline, CDR1 is LGHNA and CDR2 YSLEER. The CDR3 is made up of 17 amino acids. This CDR3 reads CASSQDDPAVAADTQYF. The CDR3 DNA reads as TGCGCCAGCAGCCAAGATGACCCGGCCGTGGCCGCAGATACGCAGTATTTT.

This clonotype was counted only a few times. The V and J genes are TRBV28 and TRBJ1-5, with a weak D call TRBD1 (6 bases). With 6 bases removed from V and 11 bases from J, the gap between germline ends came to 20 bases. The CDR3 has 14 amino acids. Germline assignment: CDR1 MDHEN and CDR2 SYDVKM. The CDR3 is CASREVDSHLSQHF. The CDR3 DNA reads TGTGCCAGCAGGGAGGTGGACAGTCACTTGTCCCAGCATTTT.

Note on this clonotype: A junction boundary mismatches the germline segment, possibly from a read error. The chain employs TRBV7-3 and TRBJ1-1; 7 bases align to TRBD1. Germline CDR1 and CDR2: SGHTA and FQGTGA. CDR3 size: 13 residues. The CDR3 loop reads CASSRTGDTEAFF. Here the CDR3 DNA reads TGTGCTAGCAGCCGTACAGGGGACACTGAAGCTTTCTTT.

The V call is TRBV4-2, the J call TRBJ1-1, with D possibly being TRBD1 (5 bases). Trimming shortened V by 3 bases and J by 5 bases, and 7 bases separated the two germline ends. This CDR3 region has 12 residues. Germline CDR1 and CDR2: LGHNA and YNFKEQ. CDR3 DNA: TGTGCCAGCAGCCACGAGGGGACTGAAGCTTTCTTT. This encodes CASSHEGTEAFF.

V gene TRBV7-8 combines with J gene TRBJ2-7, with a tentative D call TRBD2 (6 bases). CDR1 and CDR2 from the germline V gene are SGHVS and FQNEAQ. The V and J ends lost 5 bases and 6 bases respectively, with 20 bases between them. The length of the CDR3 is 15 residues. The CDR3 sequence is CASSPVEISGGEQYF. The CDR3 nucleotides read TGTGCCAGCAGCCCGGTAGAGATTAGCGGAGGCGAGCAGTACTTC.

CDR3 sequence (DNA): TGTGCCAGCAGCTTAACCCCCCCCAATGAGCAGTTCTTC. It encodes CASSLTPPNEQFF. The chain combines TRBV6-8 with TRBJ2-1; D uncertain. This CDR3 region has 13 residues. V lost 6 bases and J lost 6, with 12 bases in between. CDR1 is MNHGY, CDR2 SAAAGT, per germline.

The CDR3 coding sequence is TGTGCCACCTTGTCGGGACTAGCGGGGGGAATCTCCTACAATGAGCAGTTCTTC. Its protein product is CATLSGLAGGISYNEQFF. V and J are TRBV10-3 and TRBJ2-1, with TRBD2 matching 15 bases. Trimming took 10 bases from V and 0 from J; bases not matched to a gene: 10. The germline CDR1 and CDR2 sequences are ENHRY and SYGVKD. The CDR3 is 18 amino acids.

This clonotype was detected only once. This chain uses TRBV27 with TRBJ2-3; D remains unclear. Looked up from germline, CDR1 is MNHEY and CDR2 is SMNVEV (reference sequence). The CDR3 sequence is 14 residues long. V gave up 3 bases and J gave up 5 bases, with 12 bases separating them. The CDR3 DNA sequence: TGTGCCAGCAGTTTGGTAGGGAATGGAGATACGCAGTATTTT. This translates into CASSLVGNGDTQYF.

This clonotype was seen a few times. This sequence joins TRBV27 and TRBJ1-5; D might be TRBD1 (5 bases). CDR3 length: 16 amino acids. Germline V gives CDR1 MNHEY, CDR2 SMNVEV (reference sequence). Trimming stripped 6 bases from V and 1 base from J, with 16 bases between. The CDR3 DNA sequence: TGTGCCAGCAGGGCGGACGGGGGGGAGAGCAATCAGCCCCAGCATTTT. Amino acids: CASRADGGESNQPQHF.